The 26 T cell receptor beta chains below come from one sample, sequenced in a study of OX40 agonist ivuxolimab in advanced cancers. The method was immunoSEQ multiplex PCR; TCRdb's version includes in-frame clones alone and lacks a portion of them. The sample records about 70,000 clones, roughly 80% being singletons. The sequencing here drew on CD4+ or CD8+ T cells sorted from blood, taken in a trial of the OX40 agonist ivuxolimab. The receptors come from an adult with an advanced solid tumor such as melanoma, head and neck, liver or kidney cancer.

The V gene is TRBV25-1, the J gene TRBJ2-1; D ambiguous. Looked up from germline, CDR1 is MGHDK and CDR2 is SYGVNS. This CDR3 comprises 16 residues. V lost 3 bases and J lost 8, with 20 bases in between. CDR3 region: CASSDPTRGQADEQFF. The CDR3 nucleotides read TGTGCCAGCAGTGATCCCACACGTGGCCAGGCAGATGAGCAGTTCTTC.

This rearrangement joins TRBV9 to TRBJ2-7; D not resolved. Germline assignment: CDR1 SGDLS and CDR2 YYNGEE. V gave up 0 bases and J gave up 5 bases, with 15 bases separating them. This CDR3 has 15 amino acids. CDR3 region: CASSVDLSGRDEQYF. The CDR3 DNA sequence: TGTGCCAGCAGCGTAGACTTGTCGGGTAGAGACGAGCAGTACTTC. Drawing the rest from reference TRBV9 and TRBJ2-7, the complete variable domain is DSGVTQTPKHLITATGQRVTLRCSPRSGDLSVYWYQQSLDQGLQFLIQYYNGEERAKGNILERFSAQQFPDLHSELNLSSLELGDSALYFCASSVDLSGRDEQYFGPGTRLTVT.

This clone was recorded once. This chain's CDR3 is CASGDGSTDTQYF. The CDR3 DNA reads as TGTGCCAGCGGGGACGGTTCCACAGATACGCAGTATTTT. The chain couples TRBV28 to TRBJ2-3; D is tentatively TRBD1 or TRBD2 (5 bases each). Germline-derived CDR1 and CDR2 are MDHEN and SYDVKM. The CDR3 sequence is 13 residues long. Trimming took off 8 bases at V and 2 bases at J, with 11 bases between the two ends.

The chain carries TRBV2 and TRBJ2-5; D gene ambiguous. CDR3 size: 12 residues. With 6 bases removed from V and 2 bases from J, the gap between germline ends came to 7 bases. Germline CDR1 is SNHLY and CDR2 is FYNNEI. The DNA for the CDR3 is TGTGCCAGCAGGGTAGGACAAGAGACCCAGTACTTC. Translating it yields CASRVGQETQYF.

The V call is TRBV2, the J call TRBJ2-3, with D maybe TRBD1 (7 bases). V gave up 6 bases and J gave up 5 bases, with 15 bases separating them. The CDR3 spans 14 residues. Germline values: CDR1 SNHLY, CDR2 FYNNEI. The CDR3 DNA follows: TGTGCCAGCAGCCCACAGGGGAGGAGAGATACGCAGTATTTT. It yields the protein CASSPQGRRDTQYF.

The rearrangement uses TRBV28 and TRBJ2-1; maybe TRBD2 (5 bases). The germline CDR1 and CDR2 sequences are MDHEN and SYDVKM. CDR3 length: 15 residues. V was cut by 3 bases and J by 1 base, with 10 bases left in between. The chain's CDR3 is CASSFLRLSYNEQFF. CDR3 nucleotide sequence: TGTGCCAGCAGTTTTTTGAGACTATCCTACAATGAGCAGTTCTTC.

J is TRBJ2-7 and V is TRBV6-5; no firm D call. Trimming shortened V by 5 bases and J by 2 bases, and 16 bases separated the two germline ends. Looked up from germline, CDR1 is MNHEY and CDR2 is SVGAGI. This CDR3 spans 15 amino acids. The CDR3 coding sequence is TGTGCCAGCAGTCGTGCTTCGACTCCGCCCTACGAGCAGTACTTC. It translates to CASSRASTPPYEQYF.

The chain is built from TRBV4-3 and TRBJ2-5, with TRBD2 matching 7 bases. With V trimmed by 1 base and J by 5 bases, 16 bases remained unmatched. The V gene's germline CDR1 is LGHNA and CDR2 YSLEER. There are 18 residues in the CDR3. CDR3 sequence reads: CASSQVEPQAGAWETQYF. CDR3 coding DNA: TGCGCCAGCAGCCAAGTCGAGCCCCAGGCGGGAGCGTGGGAGACCCAGTACTTC.

The CDR3: CASSPYGYNEQFF. In DNA, the CDR3 is TGTGCCAGCTCACCATACGGTTACAATGAGCAGTTCTTC. The chain is built from TRBV18 and TRBJ2-1; D remains ambiguous. Germline assignment: CDR1 KGHSH and CDR2 LQKENI. The V end lost 2 bases, the J end lost 4 bases, and 6 bases lay between the germline ends. This CDR3 region has 13 residues.

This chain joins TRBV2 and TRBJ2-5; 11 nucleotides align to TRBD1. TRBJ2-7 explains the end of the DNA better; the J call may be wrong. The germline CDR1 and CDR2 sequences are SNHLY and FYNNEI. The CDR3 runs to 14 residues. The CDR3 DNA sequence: TGTGCCAGCAGCGACGGACAGGGGGCGGTCGAGCAGTACTTC. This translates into CASSDGQGAVEQYF.

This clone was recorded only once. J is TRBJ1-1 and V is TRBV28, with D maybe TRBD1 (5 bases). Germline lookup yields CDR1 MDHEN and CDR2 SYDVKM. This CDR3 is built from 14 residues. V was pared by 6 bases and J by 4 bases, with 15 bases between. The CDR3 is CASRTIRVGTEAFF. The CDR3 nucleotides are TGTGCCAGCAGGACCATCAGGGTAGGCACTGAAGCTTTCTTT.

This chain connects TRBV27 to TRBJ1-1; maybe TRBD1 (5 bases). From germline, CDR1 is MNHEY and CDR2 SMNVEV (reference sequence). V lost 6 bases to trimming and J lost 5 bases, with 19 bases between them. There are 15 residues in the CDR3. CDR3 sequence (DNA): TGTGCCAGCAGAACCCCGACAACCCGGGGGACTGAAGCTTTCTTT. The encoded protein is CASRTPTTRGTEAFF.

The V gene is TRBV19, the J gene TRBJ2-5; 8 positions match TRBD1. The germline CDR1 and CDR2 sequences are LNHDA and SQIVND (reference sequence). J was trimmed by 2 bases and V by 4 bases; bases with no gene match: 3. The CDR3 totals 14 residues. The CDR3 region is CASSTDRAQETQYF. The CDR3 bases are TGTGCCAGTAGTACGGACAGGGCGCAAGAGACCCAGTACTTC. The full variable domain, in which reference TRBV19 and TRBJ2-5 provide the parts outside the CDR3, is DGGITQSPKYLFRKEGQNVTLSCEQNLNHDAMYWYRQDPGQGLRLIYYSQIVNDFQKGDIAEGYSVSREKKESFPLTVTSAQKNPTAFYLCASSTDRAQETQYFGPGTRLLVL.

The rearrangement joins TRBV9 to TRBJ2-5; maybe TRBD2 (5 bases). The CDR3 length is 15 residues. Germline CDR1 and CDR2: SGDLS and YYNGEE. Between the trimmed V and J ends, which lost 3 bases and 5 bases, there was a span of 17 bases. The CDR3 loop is CASSGPGVIRETQYF. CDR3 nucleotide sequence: TGTGCCAGCAGCGGACCCGGGGTAATTAGGGAGACCCAGTACTTC.

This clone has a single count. The CDR3 protein is CARRRVSYEQYV. DNA of the CDR3: TGCGCCAGGCGCAGGGTGAGCTACGAGCAGTACGTC. The genes are TRBV10-1 and TRBJ2-7; D may be TRBD1 (5 bases). Germline CDR1 reads WNHNN; CDR2 reads SYGVQD (reference sequence). CDR3 length equals 12 residues. Trimming left V 9 bases short and J 3 bases short, with 12 bases between.

The CDR3 sequence is CASSSTGTRTGELFF. The CDR3 coding sequence is TGTGCCAGCAGTTCTACCGGGACTAGAACCGGGGAGCTGTTTTTT. The chain recombines TRBV28 with TRBJ2-2; TRBD2 aligns across 8 bases. The junction had 6 bases not matched to a gene; V was cut back by 4 bases and J by 5 bases. Germline V gives CDR1 MDHEN, CDR2 SYDVKM. CDR3 length: 15 amino acids.

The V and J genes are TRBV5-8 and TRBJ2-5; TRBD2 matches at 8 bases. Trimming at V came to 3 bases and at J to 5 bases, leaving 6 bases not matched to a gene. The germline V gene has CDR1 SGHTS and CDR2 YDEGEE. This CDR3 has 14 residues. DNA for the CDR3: TGTGCCAGCAGCTCGGGCTCGGGAGGGGAGACCCAGTACTTC. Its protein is CASSSGSGGETQYF.

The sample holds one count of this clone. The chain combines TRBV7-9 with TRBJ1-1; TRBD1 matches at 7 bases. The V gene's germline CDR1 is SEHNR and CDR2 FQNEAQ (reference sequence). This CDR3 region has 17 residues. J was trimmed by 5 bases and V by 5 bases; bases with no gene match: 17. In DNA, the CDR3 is TGTGCCAGCAGCCAAGATCCGTCCGGGACAGTAAAAACTGAAGCTTTCTTT. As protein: CASSQDPSGTVKTEAFF.

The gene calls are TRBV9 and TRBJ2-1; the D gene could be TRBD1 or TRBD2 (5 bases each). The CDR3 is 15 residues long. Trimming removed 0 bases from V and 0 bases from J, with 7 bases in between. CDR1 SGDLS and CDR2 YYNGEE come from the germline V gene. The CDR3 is CASSVGGNSYNEQFF. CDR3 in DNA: TGTGCCAGCAGCGTAGGGGGGAACTCCTACAATGAGCAGTTCTTC.

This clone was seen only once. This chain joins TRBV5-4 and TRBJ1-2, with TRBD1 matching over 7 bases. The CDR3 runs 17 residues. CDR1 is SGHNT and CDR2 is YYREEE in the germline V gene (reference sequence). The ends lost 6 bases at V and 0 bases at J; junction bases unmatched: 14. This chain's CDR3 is CASTLVAWQGANYGYTF. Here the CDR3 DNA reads TGTGCCAGCACCCTGGTAGCCTGGCAGGGGGCTAACTATGGCTACACCTTC.

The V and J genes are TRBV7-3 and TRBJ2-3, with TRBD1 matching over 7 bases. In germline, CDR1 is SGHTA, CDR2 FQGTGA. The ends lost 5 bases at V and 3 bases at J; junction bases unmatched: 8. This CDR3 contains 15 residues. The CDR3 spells CASSLTGDRTDTQYF. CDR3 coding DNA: TGTGCCAGCAGCCTCACAGGGGATAGGACAGATACGCAGTATTTT.

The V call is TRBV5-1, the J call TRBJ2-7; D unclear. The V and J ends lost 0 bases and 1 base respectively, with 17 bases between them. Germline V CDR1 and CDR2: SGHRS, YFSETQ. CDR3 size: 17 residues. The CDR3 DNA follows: TGCGCCAGCAGCTTGGCCGGACGTGCTGGCACATCCTACGAGCAGTACTTC. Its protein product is CASSLAGRAGTSYEQYF.

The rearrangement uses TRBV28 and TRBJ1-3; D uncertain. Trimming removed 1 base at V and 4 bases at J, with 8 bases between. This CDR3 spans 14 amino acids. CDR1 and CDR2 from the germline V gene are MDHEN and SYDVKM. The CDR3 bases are TGTGCCAGCAGTTTATCTGGTTTCGGAAACACCATATATTTT. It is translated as CASSLSGFGNTIYF.

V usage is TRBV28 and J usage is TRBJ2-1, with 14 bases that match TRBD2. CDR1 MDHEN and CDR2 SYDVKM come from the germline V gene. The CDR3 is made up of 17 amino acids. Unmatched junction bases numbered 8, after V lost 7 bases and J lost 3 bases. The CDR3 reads CASTPGLAGGLYNEQFF. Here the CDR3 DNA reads TGTGCCAGCACCCCTGGACTAGCGGGAGGTCTCTACAATGAGCAGTTCTTC.

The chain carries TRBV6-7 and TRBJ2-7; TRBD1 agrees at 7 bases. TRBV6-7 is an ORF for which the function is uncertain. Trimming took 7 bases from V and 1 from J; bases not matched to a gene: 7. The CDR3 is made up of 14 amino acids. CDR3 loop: CASKGAGVSYEQYV. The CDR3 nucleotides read TGTGCCAGCAAGGGGGCAGGGGTGTCCTACGAGCAGTACGTC.

The CDR3 spells CASSLQGGYTEAFF. CDR3 DNA: TGCGCCAGCAGCTTGCAGGGTGGGTACACTGAAGCTTTCTTT. The rearrangement uses TRBV5-1 and TRBJ1-1, with TRBD1 as a possible D gene (5 bases). CDR3 length equals 14 residues. V was clipped by 1 base and J by 3 bases, with 10 bases between them. Germline loops: CDR1 SGHRS, CDR2 YFSETQ. Combining the CDR3 with reference TRBV5-1 and TRBJ1-1 gives the whole variable domain KAGVTQTPRYLIKTRGQQVTLSCSPISGHRSVSWYQQTPGQGLQFLFEYFSETQRNKGNFPGRFSGRQFSNSRSEMNVSTLELGDSALYLCASSLQGGYTEAFFGQGTRLTVV.